Listed below are T cell receptor beta chains from one sample, sequenced in a study of T-cell memory formation after mild COVID-19. TCRdb fed the 5' RACE reads into MiXCR, producing one record per CDR3 protein. The sample includes some 280,000 distinct CDR3 sequences, about 17% of them seen just once. The sequenced sample was PBMCs or a T cell subset sorted from them (not recorded which). The receptors derive from a man aged 18 to 30 who had mild COVID-19 (a few samples of this study predate the infection). Cell type and time point are not known. Both conserved end residues are part of each CDR3. D genes are given only for firm matches. Not all rows give a size; the values are once, few, many and, for expanded clones, a class.

CDR3 protein: CSARGRKESTDTQYF; CDR3 DNA: TGCAGTGCTAGAGGGCGGAAGGAATCCACAGATACGCAGTATTTT; D gene: NA; clone size: NA; J gene: TRBJ2-3; V gene: TRBV20-1
CDR3 protein: CAIRSTALEPQHF; CDR3 DNA: TGTGCCATCAGATCGACAGCCCTGGAGCCCCAGCATTTT; D gene: NA; clone size: NA; J gene: TRBJ1-5; V gene: TRBV10-3
CDR3 protein: CASSSGLGNQPQHF; CDR3 DNA: TGTGCCAGCAGCTCTGGGCTTGGCAATCAGCCCCAGCATTTT; D gene: NA; clone size: few; J gene: TRBJ1-5; V gene: TRBV6-2/TRBV6-3
CDR3 protein: CAISSGSQPQHF; CDR3 DNA: TGTGCCATTAGTAGCGGGAGTCAGCCCCAGCATTTT; D gene: NA; clone size: NA; J gene: TRBJ1-5; V gene: TRBV10-3
CDR3 protein: CASRQTGRDGYTF; CDR3 DNA: TGTGCCAGCAGACAGACAGGGCGTGATGGCTACACCTTC; D gene: TRBD1; clone size: NA; J gene: TRBJ1-2; V gene: TRBV9
CDR3 protein: CASGGQGNTEAFF; CDR3 DNA: TGTGCCAGCGGGGGACAGGGGAACACTGAAGCTTTCTTT; D gene: TRBD1; clone size: few; J gene: TRBJ1-1; V gene: TRBV2
CDR3 protein: CATSPTSGENPRSEQYF; CDR3 DNA: TGTGCCACCAGCCCTACTAGCGGGGAAAACCCCCGGAGCGAGCAGTACTTC; D gene: TRBD2; clone size: few; J gene: TRBJ2-7; V gene: TRBV15
CDR3 protein: CASSPQGGQYNEQFF; CDR3 DNA: TGCGCCAGCAGCCCCCAGGGGGGTCAGTACAATGAGCAGTTCTTC; D gene: NA; clone size: many; J gene: TRBJ2-1; V gene: TRBV5-1
CDR3 protein: CSVESVSHTGELFF; CDR3 DNA: TGCAGCGTTGAATCTGTTTCTCACACCGGGGAGCTGTTTTTT; D gene: NA; clone size: many; J gene: TRBJ2-2; V gene: TRBV29-1
CDR3 protein: CASISGTGSYEQYF; CDR3 DNA: TGTGCCAGCATCTCCGGGACAGGCTCCTACGAGCAGTACTTC; D gene: TRBD1; clone size: many; J gene: TRBJ2-7; V gene: TRBV12-3/TRBV12-4
CDR3 protein: CASSQPGTDWNTIYF; CDR3 DNA: TGCGCCAGCAGCCAACCCGGGACAGACTGGAACACCATATATTTT; D gene: TRBD1; clone size: NA; J gene: TRBJ1-3; V gene: TRBV4-1
CDR3 protein: CASGQLGGELFF; CDR3 DNA: TGTGCCTCCGGTCAATTGGGCGGGGAGCTGTTTTTT; D gene: NA; clone size: few; J gene: TRBJ2-2; V gene: TRBV30
CDR3 protein: CASSLNAQETQYF; CDR3 DNA: TGTGCTAGCAGCTTAAACGCTCAAGAGACCCAGTACTTC; D gene: NA; clone size: NA; J gene: TRBJ2-5; V gene: TRBV7-7
CDR3 protein: CSARASGISSYNEQFF; CDR3 DNA: TGCAGTGCTAGAGCTAGCGGGATAAGCTCCTACAATGAGCAGTTCTTC; D gene: TRBD2; clone size: NA; J gene: TRBJ2-1; V gene: TRBV20-1
CDR3 protein: CASSQRQGSTGELFF; CDR3 DNA: TGTGCCAGCAGTCAGCGACAGGGTAGCACCGGGGAGCTGTTTTTT; D gene: TRBD1; clone size: few; J gene: TRBJ2-2; V gene: TRBV6-5